This TCR beta chain derives from a study of metastatic and nonmetastatic thyroid tumors. The CDR3 consists of 14 residues. Germline CDR1 and CDR2: LNHDA and SQIVND (reference sequence). TCRdb re-called the PCR reads with MiXCR. The repertoire holds tens of thousands of clones, with about 24% as singletons. All patients were treatment-naive before thyroid surgery. This clone was seen a handful of times. One end of the junction does not line up with germline, which may come from a read error. The chain couples TRBV19 to TRBJ2-7, with TRBD2 as a possible D gene (5 bases). Sequencing used tumor tissue. The origin of this receptor is a male donor with papillary thyroid cancer or a benign thyroid nodule (not recorded which). Some clones in this sample may be carry-over from other donors' samples. Written as DNA, the CDR3 is TGTGCCAGTAGGTATGGTGCGAGGGCCTACGATCAGTACTTC. It is translated as CASRYGARAYDQYF.